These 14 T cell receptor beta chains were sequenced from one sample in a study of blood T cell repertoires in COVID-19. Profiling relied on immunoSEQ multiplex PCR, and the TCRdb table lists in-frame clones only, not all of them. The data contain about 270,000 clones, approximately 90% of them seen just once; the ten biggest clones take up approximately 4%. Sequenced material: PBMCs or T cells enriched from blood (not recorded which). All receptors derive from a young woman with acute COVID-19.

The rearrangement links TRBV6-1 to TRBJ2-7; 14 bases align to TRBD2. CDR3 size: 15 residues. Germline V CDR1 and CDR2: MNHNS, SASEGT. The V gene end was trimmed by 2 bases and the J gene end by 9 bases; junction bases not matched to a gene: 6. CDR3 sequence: CASSEFGLAGGMQYF. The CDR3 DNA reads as TGTGCCAGCAGTGAATTTGGACTAGCGGGAGGAATGCAGTACTTC.

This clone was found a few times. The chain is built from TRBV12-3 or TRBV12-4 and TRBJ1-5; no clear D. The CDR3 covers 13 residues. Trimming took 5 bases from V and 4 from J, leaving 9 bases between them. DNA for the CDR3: TGTGCCAGCAGTGGGAGTGAAAATCAGCCCCAGCATTTT. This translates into CASSGSENQPQHF.

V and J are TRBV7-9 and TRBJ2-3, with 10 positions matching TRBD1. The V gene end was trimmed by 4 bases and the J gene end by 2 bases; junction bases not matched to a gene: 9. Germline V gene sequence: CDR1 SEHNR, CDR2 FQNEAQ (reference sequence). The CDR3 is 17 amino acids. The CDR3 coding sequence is TGTGCCAGCAGCTCAAACCGGGACAGGGGCGACACAGATACGCAGTATTTT. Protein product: CASSSNRDRGDTDTQYF.

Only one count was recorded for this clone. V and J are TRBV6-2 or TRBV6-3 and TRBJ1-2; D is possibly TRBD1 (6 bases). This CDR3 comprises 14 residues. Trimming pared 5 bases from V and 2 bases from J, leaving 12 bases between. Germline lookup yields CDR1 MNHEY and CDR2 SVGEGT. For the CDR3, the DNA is TGTGCCAGCAGTCGGGACACACCAAACTATGGCTACACCTTC. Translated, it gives CASSRDTPNYGYTF.

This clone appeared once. CDR3 DNA: TGTGCCAGCAATTTTCTAGCGGGCGCCTACAATGAGCAGTTCTTC. It specifies CASNFLAGAYNEQFF. The chain has TRBV27 and TRBJ2-1; 8 bases are shared with TRBD2. Trimming removed 7 bases from V and 2 bases from J; junction bases left unmatched: 7. The V gene's germline CDR1 is MNHEY and CDR2 SMNVEV (reference sequence). There are 15 residues in the CDR3.

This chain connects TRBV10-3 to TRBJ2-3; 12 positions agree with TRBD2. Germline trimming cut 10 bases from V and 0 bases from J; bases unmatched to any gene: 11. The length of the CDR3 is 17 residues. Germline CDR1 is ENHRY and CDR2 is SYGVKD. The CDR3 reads CATTLTSGGTSTDTQYF. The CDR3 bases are TGTGCCACAACGCTGACTAGCGGGGGTACTAGCACAGATACGCAGTATTTT.

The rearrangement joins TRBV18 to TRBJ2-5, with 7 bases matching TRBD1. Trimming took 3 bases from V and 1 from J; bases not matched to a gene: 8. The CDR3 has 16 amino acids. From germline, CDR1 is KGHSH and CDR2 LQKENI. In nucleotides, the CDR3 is TGTGCCAGCTCACCCTCCTCTCGGACAGGCCAAGAGACCCAGTACTTC. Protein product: CASSPSSRTGQETQYF.

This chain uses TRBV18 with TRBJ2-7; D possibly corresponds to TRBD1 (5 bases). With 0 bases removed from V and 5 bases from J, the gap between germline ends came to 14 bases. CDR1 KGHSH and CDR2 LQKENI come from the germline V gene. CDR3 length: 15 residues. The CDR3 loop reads CASSPPPGLGNEQYF. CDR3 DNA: TGTGCCAGCTCACCACCTCCAGGGTTAGGCAACGAGCAGTACTTC.

Here the CDR3 DNA reads TGCAGCGGGGGACAGGGCTACGAGCAGTACTTC. This encodes CSGGQGYEQYF. V is TRBV29-1 and J is TRBJ2-7; the match to TRBD1 covers 9 bases. Per germline, CDR1 SQVTM and CDR2 ANQGSEA. V was clipped by 7 bases and J by 3 bases; unmatched bases: 1. The CDR3 covers 11 residues.

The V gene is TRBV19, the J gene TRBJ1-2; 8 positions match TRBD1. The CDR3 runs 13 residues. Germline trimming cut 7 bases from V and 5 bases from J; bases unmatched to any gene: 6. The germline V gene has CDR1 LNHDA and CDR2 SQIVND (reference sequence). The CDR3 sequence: CASTATGGYGYTF. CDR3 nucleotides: TGTGCCAGTACCGCCACAGGGGGATATGGCTACACCTTC.

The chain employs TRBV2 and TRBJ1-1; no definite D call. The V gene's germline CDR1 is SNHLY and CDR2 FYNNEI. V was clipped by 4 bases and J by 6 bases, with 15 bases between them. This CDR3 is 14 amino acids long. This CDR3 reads CASSAPPEGSEAFF. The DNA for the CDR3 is TGTGCCAGCAGTGCCCCACCAGAGGGTTCTGAAGCTTTCTTT.

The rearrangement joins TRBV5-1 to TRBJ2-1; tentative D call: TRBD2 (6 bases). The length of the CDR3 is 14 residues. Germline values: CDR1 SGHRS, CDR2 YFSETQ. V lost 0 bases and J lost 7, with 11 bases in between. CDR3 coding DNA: TGCGCCAGCAGCTTGGTGGGCGGGGCTAATGAGCAGTTCTTC. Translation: CASSLVGGANEQFF.

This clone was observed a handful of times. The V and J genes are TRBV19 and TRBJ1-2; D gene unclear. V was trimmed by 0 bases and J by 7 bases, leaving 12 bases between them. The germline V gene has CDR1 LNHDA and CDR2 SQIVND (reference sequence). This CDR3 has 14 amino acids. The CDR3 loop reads CASSIDRVGRGYTF. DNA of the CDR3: TGTGCCAGTAGTATAGACCGGGTTGGTCGTGGCTACACCTTC.

The CDR3 loop is CASKSADREVETQYF. Written as DNA, the CDR3 is TGTGCCAGCAAATCCGCAGACAGGGAAGTTGAGACCCAGTACTTC. This rearrangement joins TRBV27 to TRBJ2-5; 7 bases map to TRBD1. Looked up from germline, CDR1 is MNHEY and CDR2 is SMNVEV (reference sequence). The CDR3 has 15 residues. Losses at the gene ends were 7 bases for V and 5 bases for J; bases not matched to a gene: 13.